The clone carrying this TCR beta chain showed up many times. Its antigen remains unknown. The CDR3 is made up of 16 amino acids. Trimming at V came to 1 base and at J to 10 bases, leaving 12 bases not matched to a gene. Germline lookup yields CDR1 SGHAT and CDR2 FQNNGV. The data belong to a study of T cells in Graves' hyperthyroidism and ophthalmopathy. The wider study: Pretreatment peripheral blood was obtained at initial diagnosis. Study-wide points: A model of 13 V-J features distinguished ophthalmopathy from stable hyperthyroidism.

TCR beta CDR3 regions were amplified from RNA transcripts. HTBI primers were the set used in a first-round RT-PCR of the TCR CDR3. TCRdb itself ran the multiplex PCR reads through MiXCR, one entry per CDR3 protein. Of a few hundred thousand distinct CDR3 sequences in the sample, approximately 14% were seen once. This clonotype was obtained from a woman younger than 45 with Graves' hyperthyroidism. Sequencing input: blood. The chain is built from TRBV11-2 and TRBJ2-1; TRBD2 matches 8 bases. The CDR3 reads CASSLVPSGLGGEQFF. The DNA of the CDR3 is TGTGCCAGCAGCTTAGTTCCTAGCGGGCTGGGGGGCGAGCAGTTCTTC.